These 21 T cell receptor beta chains were all obtained from the same sample, sequenced in a study of blood T cell repertoires in COVID-19. The data were produced by immunoSEQ multiplex PCR, yet TCRdb's version contains in-frame clones alone and is incomplete. Altogether about 170,000 clones are present, under 90% being singletons, with the ten largest covering over 2%. The sequenced material came from peripheral blood. These receptors came from a woman of 80 years or more with acute or convalescent COVID-19.

Concerning this clone: A junction boundary mismatches the germline segment, possibly from a read error. CDR3: CATSRDRAGGPSF. The CDR3, as DNA: TGTGCCACCAGCAGAGATCGGGCGGGGGGGCCGTCGTTT. The rearrangement joins TRBV15 to TRBJ2-3; 9 bases fit TRBD2. This CDR3 comprises 13 residues. The germline CDR1 and CDR2 sequences are LNHNV and YYDKDF (reference sequence).

This rearrangement joins TRBV7-9 to TRBJ1-2; D might be TRBD1 (5 bases). The CDR3 sequence is 15 residues long. The ends were cut back, 6 bases at V and 4 bases at J, with 18 bases in the middle. In germline, CDR1 is SEHNR, CDR2 FQNEAQ (reference sequence). The CDR3 region has the DNA TGTGCCAGCAGTCAGGGTGGGGTCCCCCCCTATGGCTACACCTTC. Protein: CASSQGGVPPYGYTF.

V gene TRBV28 combines with J gene TRBJ1-2; TRBD1 matches 12 bases. Losses at the gene ends were 6 bases for V and 2 bases for J; bases not matched to a gene: 1. There are 14 residues in the CDR3. Germline loops: CDR1 MDHEN, CDR2 SYDVKM. The CDR3 protein is CASRGQGANYGYTF. CDR3 DNA sequence: TGTGCCAGCAGGGGACAGGGGGCGAACTATGGCTACACCTTC.

J is TRBJ2-7 and V is TRBV5-6; a weak D match, TRBD2 (5 bases). Trimming shortened V by 0 bases and J by 0 bases, and 10 bases separated the two germline ends. This CDR3 has 15 residues. Germline values: CDR1 SGHDT, CDR2 YYEEEE. The CDR3: CASSLAAGNSYEQYF. As DNA, the CDR3 is TGTGCCAGCAGCTTGGCCGCGGGCAACTCCTACGAGCAGTACTTC.

V and J are TRBV9 and TRBJ2-7; D is perhaps TRBD1 (6 bases). The germline gives CDR1 SGDLS, CDR2 YYNGEE. The V and J ends lost 3 bases and 0 bases respectively, with 13 bases between them. This CDR3 region has 15 residues. CDR3 protein: CASSAGQRSSYEQYF. The CDR3 DNA sequence: TGTGCCAGCAGCGCCGGACAGAGGTCCTCCTACGAGCAGTACTTC.

V is TRBV5-1 and J is TRBJ2-7; TRBD2 aligns across 13 bases. CDR1 SGHRS and CDR2 YFSETQ come from the germline V gene. V trimming: 5 bases; J trimming: 4 bases; junction bases outside the gene matches: 15. CDR3 length equals 18 residues. The CDR3 region is CASRKDRVTSGGLYEQYF. The CDR3 region has the DNA TGCGCCAGCAGAAAGGACAGGGTGACTAGCGGGGGGCTATACGAGCAGTACTTC.

The V and J genes are TRBV24-1 and TRBJ2-3; 11 bases fit TRBD2. CDR1 is KGHDR and CDR2 is SFDVKD in the germline V gene. The trim removed 5 bases at V and 1 base at J, leaving 1 base unmatched. CDR3 length: 15 residues. This CDR3 is CATSVLAGGTDTQYF. The CDR3 DNA follows: TGTGCCACCAGTGTACTAGCGGGGGGCACAGATACGCAGTATTTT.

The CDR3 nucleotides are TGTGCCAGCAGCTTCCAGGGGTTCCATCAGCCCCAGCATTTT. Translated: CASSFQGFHQPQHF. The gene calls are TRBV5-5 and TRBJ1-5; weak D call: TRBD1 (6 bases). V was clipped by 2 bases and J by 5 bases, with 11 bases between them. This CDR3 is built from 14 residues. The germline CDR1 and CDR2 sequences are SGHKS and YYEKEE (reference sequence).

This clone appeared once. The rearrangement links TRBV6-2 or TRBV6-3 to TRBJ1-5, with D unresolved. The CDR3 has 15 amino acids. The germline V gene encodes CDR1 MNHEY and CDR2 SVGEGT. Trimming removed 3 bases at V and 1 base at J, with 10 bases between. CDR3 amino acids: CASSYGRVSNQPQHF. The CDR3 DNA sequence: TGTGCCAGCAGTTATGGGCGGGTAAGCAATCAGCCCCAGCATTTT.

This clone appeared a single time. Written as DNA, the CDR3 is TGCGCCAGCAGTCAAGGGCCCAGCAGATACGAGCAGTACTTC. Translating gives CASSQGPSRYEQYF. The chain employs TRBV23-1 and TRBJ2-7; D gene unclear. TRBV23-1 is an ORF, with its function uncertain. Trimming left V 2 bases short and J 4 bases short, with 12 bases between. The CDR3 length is 14 residues.

CDR3 residues: CASSPYSRVNTEAFF. CDR3 nucleotide sequence: TGTGCCAGCAGCCCTTATAGCCGGGTTAACACTGAAGCTTTCTTT. The rearrangement uses TRBV14 and TRBJ1-1, with D hard to call. Trimming cost V 4 bases and J 2 bases, with 14 bases left between them. Germline V gene data show CDR1 as SGHDN and CDR2 as FVKESK. The CDR3 is 15 amino acids.

The gene calls are TRBV9 and TRBJ1-2; D is ambiguous. Looked up from germline, CDR1 is SGDLS and CDR2 is YYNGEE. V was cut by 1 base and J by 4 bases, with 11 bases left in between. The length of the CDR3 is 14 residues. This CDR3 reads CASSVYGEGYGYTF. The CDR3 DNA reads as TGTGCCAGCAGCGTATATGGGGAGGGCTATGGCTACACCTTC. The full variable domain, in which reference TRBV9 and TRBJ1-2 provide the parts outside the CDR3, is DSGVTQTPKHLITATGQRVTLRCSPRSGDLSVYWYQQSLDQGLQFLIQYYNGEERAKGNILERFSAQQFPDLHSELNLSSLELGDSALYFCASSVYGEGYGYTFGSGTRLTVV.

The CDR3 protein is CAWSVGTGLWNEQFF. Written as DNA, the CDR3 is TGTGCCTGGAGTGTAGGCACAGGTCTGTGGAATGAGCAGTTCTTC. This chain connects TRBV30 to TRBJ2-1, with D maybe TRBD1 (5 bases). V was cut by 0 bases and J by 7 bases, with 16 bases left in between. Germline CDR1 is GTSNPN and CDR2 is SVGIG (reference sequence). The CDR3 loop spans 15 amino acids.

This rearrangement joins TRBV28 to TRBJ1-5, with a weak D call TRBD1 (6 bases). The V end was cut by 6 bases, the J end by 4 bases, with 16 bases between. CDR1 and CDR2 (germline): MDHEN, SYDVKM. This CDR3 contains 15 residues. CDR3 protein: CASSQPYRDNQPQHF. The CDR3 nucleotides read TGTGCCAGCAGCCAACCGTACAGGGATAATCAGCCCCAGCATTTT.

The chain couples TRBV29-1 to TRBJ2-1, with 12 bases that match TRBD1. The CDR3 runs 17 residues. Per the germline V gene, CDR1 is SQVTM and CDR2 is ANQGSEA. V lost 4 bases, J lost 0 bases, and 7 bases stayed unmatched. The CDR3 DNA follows: TGCAGCGTTGGTGGGACAGGGGGCGGTTACTCCTACAATGAGCAGTTCTTC. Amino acid sequence: CSVGGTGGGYSYNEQFF.

V gene TRBV5-8 combines with J gene TRBJ2-2; TRBD1 matches 10 bases. The CDR3 consists of 16 residues. CDR1 is SGHTS and CDR2 is YDEGEE in the germline V gene. V lost 1 base, J lost 1 base, and 1 base stayed unmatched. CDR3 DNA sequence: TGTGCCAGCAGCTTGTGGACAGGGGGGAACACCGGGGAGCTGTTTTTT. Translating gives CASSLWTGGNTGELFF.

V and J are TRBV7-2 and TRBJ1-2; unclear D gene. The CDR3 runs to 15 residues. CDR1 is SGHTA, CDR2 FQGNSA, per germline. V dropped 4 bases and J dropped 2 bases, with 14 bases sitting between them. The CDR3 spells CASSSRRGVNYGYTF. In nucleotides, the CDR3 is TGTGCCAGCAGCTCCAGGCGCGGGGTGAACTATGGCTACACCTTC.

V and J are TRBV6-5 and TRBJ1-2, with TRBD1 identical over 11 bases. Losses at the gene ends were 6 bases for V and 7 bases for J; bases not matched to a gene: 7. This CDR3 contains 14 residues. The germline CDR1 and CDR2 sequences are MNHEY and SVGAGI. The CDR3 loop is CASRRDRGSRGYTF. The DNA of the CDR3 is TGTGCCAGCAGACGGGACAGGGGGAGTCGTGGCTACACCTTC.

The chain recombines TRBV4-1 with TRBJ2-5; 10 positions match TRBD2. Germline CDR1 reads MGHRA; CDR2 reads YSYEKL. The CDR3 loop spans 18 amino acids. The V segment lost 1 base and the J segment 2 bases; nucleotides outside the gene matches: 10. In DNA form, the CDR3 reads TGCGCCAGCAGCCAAGGTGCCAGCGGGGGGGTCACTCAAGAGACCCAGTACTTC. Translation gives CASSQGASGGVTQETQYF.

This sequence joins TRBV27 and TRBJ2-7; maybe TRBD1 (6 bases). Trimming removed 8 bases from V and 3 bases from J, with 14 bases in between. The CDR3 sequence is 13 residues long. From germline, CDR1 is MNHEY and CDR2 SMNVEV (reference sequence). CDR3 residues: CASRPTGNYEQYF. The CDR3 DNA follows: TGTGCCAGCCGGCCCACAGGGAACTACGAGCAGTACTTC.

About this clone itself: The sample carries other DNA sequences with the same CDR3. V gene TRBV18 combines with J gene TRBJ2-7; the match to TRBD1 covers 8 bases. Unmatched junction bases numbered 4, after V lost 6 bases and J lost 0 bases. The CDR3 contains 14 residues. Germline CDR1 and CDR2: KGHSH and LQKENI. The DNA for the CDR3 is TGTGCCAGCTCCCCCGGGACAGGCTCCTACGAGCAGTACTTC. The encoded protein is CASSPGTGSYEQYF.